This T cell receptor beta chain was profiled in a study of blood T cell repertoires in COVID-19. About the research overall: Sample material is recorded as cDNA or gDNA derived from T cells, B-cell-depleted T cells, or PBMCs.

Trimming pared 2 bases from V and 2 bases from J, leaving 12 bases between. Germline V gene sequence: CDR1 MNHEY, CDR2 SVGAGI. The CDR3 sequence is 16 residues long. A single count supports this clone. Participants had their cohort set by participant-reported clinical history. Study processing details: How many nucleated cells were present was estimated from reference gene primer amplification. This table comes from immunoSEQ multiplex PCR, and its TCRdb copy is limited to in-frame clones, with some not included. That table furnishes V, J and clone size, whereas the DNA furnished D and trimming. The sample shows 150,000 to 200,000 clones, 85% to 90% of them seen only once.

The sequence was obtained from a woman aged 45-60 years who had recovered from COVID-19. This chain joins TRBV6-5 and TRBJ1-4; weak D call: TRBD1 (6 bases). What was sequenced was PBMCs or T cells enriched from blood (not recorded which). CDR3 residues: CASSYRGGRTNEKLFF. The CDR3 nucleotides read TGTGCCAGCAGTTACCGTGGGGGCCGCACTAATGAAAAACTGTTTTTT.